The source of this T cell receptor beta chain is a study of blood T cells in healthy people across ages. Findings and caveats of the study: Roughly linear age-related decline in beta diversity appeared, significant by age roughly 40.

At least ten counts were recorded for this clonotype. Its antigen is currently unknown. For the second PCR, which ran for 7 to 11 cycles, a sample-barcoded 5' primer and a J-beta primer mix were used. There were at least 2.5 million CDR3-containing paired-end reads obtained from each sample. Using its own MiXCR run on the 5' RACE reads, TCRdb lists one record per CDR3 protein. There are about 280,000 distinct CDR3 sequences in the sample; 27% occur only once, and 29% lies in the top ten. The germline gives CDR1 SEHNR, CDR2 FQNEAQ (reference sequence). The CDR3 is 14 residues long. Trimming cost V 4 bases and J 3 bases, with 12 bases left between them.

This TCR was sampled from a woman in her 70s in good health. Sequencing was done on a sample of blood. The chain has TRBV7-9 and TRBJ2-5; D could derive from TRBD1 or TRBD2 (5 bases each). CDR3 in amino acids: CASSSGTGKETQYF. CDR3 in DNA: TGTGCCAGCAGCTCCGGGACGGGAAAAGAGACCCAGTACTTC.